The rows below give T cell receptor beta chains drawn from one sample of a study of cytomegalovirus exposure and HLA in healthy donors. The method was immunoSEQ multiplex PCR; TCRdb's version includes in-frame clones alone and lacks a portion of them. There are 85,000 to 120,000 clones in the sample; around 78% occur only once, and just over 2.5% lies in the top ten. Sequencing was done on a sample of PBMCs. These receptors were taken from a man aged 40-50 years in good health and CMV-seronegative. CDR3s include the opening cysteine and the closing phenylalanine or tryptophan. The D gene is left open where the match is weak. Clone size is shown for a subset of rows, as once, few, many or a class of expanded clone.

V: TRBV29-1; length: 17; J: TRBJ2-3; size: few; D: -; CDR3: CSVASPHSEAFTDTQYF; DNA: TGCAGCGTTGCATCCCCGCATAGCGAGGCGTTCACAGATACGCAGTATTTT
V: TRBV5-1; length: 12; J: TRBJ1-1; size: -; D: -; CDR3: CASSSGSTAAFF; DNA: TGCGCCAGCAGCTCAGGGTCGACGGCGGCTTTCTTT
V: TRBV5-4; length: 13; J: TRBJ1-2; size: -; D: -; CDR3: CASSLTGSGGYTF; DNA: TGTGCCAGCAGCTTGACAGGGTCAGGTGGCTACACCTTC
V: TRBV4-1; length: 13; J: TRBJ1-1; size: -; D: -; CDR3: CASSRWAGTEAFF; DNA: TGCGCCAGCAGCCGTTGGGCAGGGACTGAAGCTTTCTTT
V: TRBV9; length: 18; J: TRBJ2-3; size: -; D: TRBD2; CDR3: CASSVGLGGLGGADTQYF; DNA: TGTGCCAGCAGCGTGGGCTTGGGAGGTCTGGGGGGGGCAGATACGCAGTATTTT
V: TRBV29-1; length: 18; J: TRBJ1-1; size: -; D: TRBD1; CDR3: CSVGDRGSWTGMNTEAFF; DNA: TGCAGCGTTGGGGACAGGGGTTCGTGGACGGGGATGAACACTGAAGCTTTCTTT
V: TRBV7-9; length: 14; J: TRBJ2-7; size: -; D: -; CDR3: CASSLDRVDYEQYF; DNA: TGTGCCAGCAGCTTAGACAGGGTGGACTACGAGCAGTACTTC
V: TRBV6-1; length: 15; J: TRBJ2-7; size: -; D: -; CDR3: CASSDFFPPSGEQYF; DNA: TGTGCCAGCAGTGACTTTTTCCCACCATCGGGCGAGCAGTACTTC
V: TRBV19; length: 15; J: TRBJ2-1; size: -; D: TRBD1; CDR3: CASSTDRVWANEQFF; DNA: TGTGCCAGTAGTACCGACAGGGTATGGGCCAATGAGCAGTTCTTC
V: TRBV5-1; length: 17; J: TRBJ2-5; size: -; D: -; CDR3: CASSLAVVLALGETQYF; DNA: TGCGCCAGCAGCTTGGCGGTAGTACTAGCCCTAGGAGAGACCCAGTACTTC
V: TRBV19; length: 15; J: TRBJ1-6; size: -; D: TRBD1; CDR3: CASSSWTGTDSPLHF; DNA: TGTGCCAGTAGTTCCTGGACAGGGACAGACTCACCCCTCCACTTT
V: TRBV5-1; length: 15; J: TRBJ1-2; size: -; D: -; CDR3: CASSHDGNPNYGYTF; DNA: TGCGCCAGCTCGCATGACGGGAACCCTAACTATGGCTACACCTTC
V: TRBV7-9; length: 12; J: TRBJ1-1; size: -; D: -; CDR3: CASSPWNTEAFF; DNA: TGTGCCAGCAGCCCTTGGAACACTGAAGCTTTCTTT
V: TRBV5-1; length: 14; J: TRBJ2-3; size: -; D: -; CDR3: CASARGGGTDTQYF; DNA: TGCGCCAGCGCTCGAGGCGGGGGCACAGATACGCAGTATTTT